Each of the 12 T cell receptor beta chains below was sequenced from the same sample in a study of T cell responses to AZD1222 COVID-19 vaccine. Repertoires were generated with immunoSEQ multiplex PCR, while TCRdb's copy carries only in-frame clones and drops some. Of roughly 67,000 clones in the sample, about 89% were seen once. This specimen consisted of peripheral blood, obtained 28 days after the second AZD1222 dose. Receptors were obtained from an adult who received the AZD1222 COVID-19 vaccine.

The chain has TRBV2 and TRBJ2-1; 14 nucleotides line up with TRBD2. V was pared by 6 bases and J by 6 bases, with 4 bases of the junction left unmatched. Germline assignment: CDR1 SNHLY and CDR2 FYNNEI. The CDR3 contains 15 residues. The CDR3 region is CASSAGLAGGNEQFF. The CDR3 region has the DNA TGTGCCAGCAGCGCCGGACTAGCGGGAGGCAATGAGCAGTTCTTC.

The chain combines TRBV19 with TRBJ1-1; TRBD1 matches at 8 bases. CDR3 length: 14 amino acids. The V and J ends lost 2 bases and 4 bases, in that order; junction bases with no gene match: 3. CDR1 is LNHDA and CDR2 is SQIVND in the germline V gene (reference sequence). The CDR3 DNA reads as TGTGCCAGTAGTATACAAACAGGGGGCACTGAAGCTTTCTTT. Translated: CASSIQTGGTEAFF.

This clone has only a few counts. This rearrangement joins TRBV11-2 to TRBJ1-2; possibly TRBD1 for D (6 bases). The ends were cut back, 5 bases at V and 4 bases at J, with 11 bases in the middle. The CDR3 has 13 amino acids. Germline CDR1 is SGHAT and CDR2 is FQNNGV. Here the CDR3 reads CASSPGHTYGYTF. The CDR3 bases are TGTGCCAGCAGCCCGGGACATACCTATGGCTACACCTTC.

The CDR3 reads CASSPDRGNTIYF. The CDR3 DNA reads TGTGCCAGCAGCCCGGACAGGGGAAACACCATATATTTT. The V call is TRBV6-5, the J call TRBJ1-3, with 7 bases aligning to TRBD1. The germline gives CDR1 MNHEY, CDR2 SVGAGI. With 6 bases clipped from V and 4 bases from J, the junction kept 3 bases outside the gene matches. This CDR3 region has 13 residues.

This chain connects TRBV12-3 or TRBV12-4 to TRBJ1-2; D call uncertain. The CDR3 sequence is 12 residues long. V was trimmed by 6 bases and J by 2 bases, leaving 7 bases between them. The CDR3 DNA follows: TGTGCCAGCAGCCCCGGGAACTATGGCTACACCTTC. Encoded protein: CASSPGNYGYTF.

The gene calls are TRBV4-3 and TRBJ1-1; D is undetermined. V was clipped by 0 bases and J by 0 bases, with 11 bases between them. Germline V gene lookup returns CDR1 LGHNA and CDR2 YSLEER. The CDR3 extends over 16 amino acids. The CDR3 DNA reads as TGCGCCAGCAGCCAAGATCGGATTCCCATGAACACTGAAGCTTTCTTT. Residues: CASSQDRIPMNTEAFF.

The chain uses TRBV30 and TRBJ2-1, with 8 bases fitting TRBD2. The CDR3 runs to 16 residues. CDR1 GTSNPN and CDR2 SVGIG come from the germline V gene (reference sequence). The V gene end was trimmed by 0 bases and the J gene end by 4 bases; junction bases not matched to a gene: 8. The CDR3 loop reads CAWSVAGAAWYNEQFF. DNA for the CDR3: TGTGCCTGGAGTGTAGCGGGAGCTGCGTGGTACAATGAGCAGTTCTTC.

The chain uses TRBV2 and TRBJ1-1; D possibly corresponds to TRBD1 (5 bases). V shed 9 bases and J shed 6 bases, with 14 bases lying between them. Looked up from germline, CDR1 is SNHLY and CDR2 is FYNNEI. This CDR3 region has 12 residues. CDR3 loop: CARREGRPEAFF. The CDR3 nucleotides read TGTGCCAGAAGGGAGGGGAGGCCTGAAGCTTTCTTT.

This sequence joins TRBV12-3 or TRBV12-4 and TRBJ2-2; D not resolved. This CDR3 comprises 13 residues. The V end lost 7 bases, the J end lost 4 bases, and 10 bases lay between the germline ends. CDR3 amino acids: CASKPAATGELFF. CDR3 nucleotides: TGTGCCAGCAAGCCAGCTGCCACCGGGGAGCTGTTTTTT.

This CDR3 is CASSFRTGGRVDTQYF. The CDR3 nucleotides read TGTGCCAGCAGCTTCCGGACAGGCGGCCGGGTGGATACGCAGTATTTT. The V gene is TRBV5-4, the J gene TRBJ2-3; 7 bases line up with TRBD1. The CDR3 runs 16 residues. The trim removed 2 bases at V and 6 bases at J, leaving 12 bases unmatched. Germline V gives CDR1 SGHNT, CDR2 YYREEE (reference sequence).

This chain connects TRBV2 to TRBJ1-5; D is perhaps TRBD1 (6 bases). Per germline, CDR1 SNHLY and CDR2 FYNNEI. V was cut by 6 bases and J by 0 bases, with 15 bases left in between. The CDR3 is 16 residues long. CDR3 sequence: CASSPGGSASNQPQHF. The CDR3 DNA follows: TGTGCCAGCAGCCCGGGGGGCAGTGCTAGCAATCAGCCCCAGCATTTT.

V and J are TRBV7-8 and TRBJ2-7, with TRBD2 identical over 9 bases. J lost 2 bases, V lost 5 bases, and 7 bases had no gene match. The germline CDR1 and CDR2 sequences are SGHVS and FQNEAQ. The CDR3 runs to 15 residues. CDR3 DNA: TGTGCCAGCAGCCGAGGAGCGGGAGGCCCCTACGAGCAGTACTTC. The encoded protein is CASSRGAGGPYEQYF.